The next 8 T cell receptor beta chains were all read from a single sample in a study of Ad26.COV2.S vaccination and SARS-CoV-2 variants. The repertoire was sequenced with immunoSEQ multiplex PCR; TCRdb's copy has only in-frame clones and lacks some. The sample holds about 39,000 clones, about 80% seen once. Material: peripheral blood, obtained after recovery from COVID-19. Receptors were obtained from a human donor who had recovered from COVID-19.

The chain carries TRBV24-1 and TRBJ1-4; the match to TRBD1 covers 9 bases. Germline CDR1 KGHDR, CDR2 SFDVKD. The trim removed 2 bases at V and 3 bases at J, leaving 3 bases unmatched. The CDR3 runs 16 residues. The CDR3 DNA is TGTGCCACCAGTGATTACGGACAGGGGTCTAATGAAAAACTGTTTTTT. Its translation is CATSDYGQGSNEKLFF.

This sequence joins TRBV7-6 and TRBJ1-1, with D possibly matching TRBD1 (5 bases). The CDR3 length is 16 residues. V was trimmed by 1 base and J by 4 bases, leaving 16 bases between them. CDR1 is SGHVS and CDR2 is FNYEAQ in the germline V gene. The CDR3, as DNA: TGTGCCAGCAGCTTAGTGGGGGACGGCTCCGGCACTGAAGCTTTCTTT. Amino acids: CASSLVGDGSGTEAFF. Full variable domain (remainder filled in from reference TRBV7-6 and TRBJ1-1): GAGVSQSPRYKVTKRGQDVALRCDPISGHVSLYWYRQALGQGPEFLTYFNYEAQQDKSGLPNDRFSAERPEGSISTLTIQRTEQRDSAMYRCASSLVGDGSGTEAFFGQGTRLTVV.

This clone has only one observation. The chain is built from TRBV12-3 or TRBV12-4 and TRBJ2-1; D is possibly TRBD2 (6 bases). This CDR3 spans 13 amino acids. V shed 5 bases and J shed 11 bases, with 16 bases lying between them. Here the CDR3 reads CASSQYSSAKQFF. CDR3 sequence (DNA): TGTGCCAGCAGTCAATACTCTAGCGCGAAGCAGTTCTTC.

CDR3 amino acids: CASSPRGTVPDTQYF. CDR3 DNA: TGTGCCAGCTCACCCCGAGGGACAGTCCCAGATACGCAGTATTTT. This chain joins TRBV18 and TRBJ2-3; 7 nucleotides align to TRBD1. With 3 bases clipped from V and 4 bases from J, the junction kept 7 bases outside the gene matches. Germline values: CDR1 KGHSH, CDR2 LQKENI. CDR3 size: 15 residues.

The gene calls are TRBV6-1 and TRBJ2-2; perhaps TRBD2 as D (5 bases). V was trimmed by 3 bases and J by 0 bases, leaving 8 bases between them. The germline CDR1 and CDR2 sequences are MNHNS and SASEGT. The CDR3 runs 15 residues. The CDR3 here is CASSEKRTNTGELFF. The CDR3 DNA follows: TGTGCCAGCAGTGAGAAGCGGACGAACACCGGGGAGCTGTTTTTT.

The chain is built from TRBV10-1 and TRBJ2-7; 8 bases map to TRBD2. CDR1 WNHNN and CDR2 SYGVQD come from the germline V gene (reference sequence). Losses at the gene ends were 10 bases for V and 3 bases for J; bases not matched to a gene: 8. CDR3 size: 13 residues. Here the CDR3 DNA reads TGCGCCACCGGGGGGGTGGCCCTCTACGAGCAGTACTTC. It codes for CATGGVALYEQYF.

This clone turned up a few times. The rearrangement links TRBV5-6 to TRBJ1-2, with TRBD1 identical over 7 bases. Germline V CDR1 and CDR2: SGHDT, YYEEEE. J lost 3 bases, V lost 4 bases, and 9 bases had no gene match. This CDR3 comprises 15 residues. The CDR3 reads CASSRTGVEDYGYTF. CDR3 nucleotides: TGTGCCAGCAGCAGAACAGGGGTCGAAGACTATGGCTACACCTTC. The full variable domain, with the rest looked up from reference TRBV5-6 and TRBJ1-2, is DAGVTQSPTHLIKTRGQQVTLRCSPKSGHDTVSWYQQALGQGPQFIFQYYEEEERQRGNFPDRFSGHQFPNYSSELNVNALLLGDSALYLCASSRTGVEDYGYTFGSGTRLTVV.

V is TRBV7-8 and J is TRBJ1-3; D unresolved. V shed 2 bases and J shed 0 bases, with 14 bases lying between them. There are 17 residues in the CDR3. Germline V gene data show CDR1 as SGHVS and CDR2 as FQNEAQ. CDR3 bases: TGTGCCAGCAGCTTAAGGTCCGGCGGAAGCTCTGGAAACACCATATATTTT. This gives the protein CASSLRSGGSSGNTIYF.